The next 24 T cell receptor beta chains were all read from a single sample in a study of tumor T cells in aggressive B-cell lymphoma. Data came from immunoSEQ multiplex PCR; TCRdb stores just in-frame clones and leaves some out. The table has 5,400 or so clones, approximately 79% seen once. Sequenced input: tumor tissue. The source of these receptors is an adult with diffuse large B cell lymphoma.

The chain combines TRBV7-2 with TRBJ2-1; D not resolved. This CDR3 has 12 amino acids. The V end was cut by 1 base, the J end by 9 bases, with 7 bases between. Germline CDR1 reads SGHTA; CDR2 reads FQGNSA. CDR3 nucleotides: TGTGCCAGCAGCTTAGATATCGGTGAGCAGTTCTTC. It yields the protein CASSLDIGEQFF. Supplemented by reference TRBV7-2 and TRBJ2-1, the full variable domain reads GAGVSQSPSNKVTEKGKDVELRCDPISGHTALYWYRQSLGQGLEFLIYFQGNSAPDKSGLPSDRFSAERTGGSVSTLTIQRTQQEDSAVYLCASSLDIGEQFFGPGTRLTVL.

This sequence joins TRBV6-5 and TRBJ2-7; 7 bases are a match to TRBD1. This CDR3 comprises 14 residues. With V trimmed by 4 bases and J by 5 bases, 8 bases remained unmatched. Per germline, CDR1 MNHEY and CDR2 SVGAGI. The CDR3 DNA is TGTGCCAGCAGTTTCTCGACAGGGTTGAACGAGCAGTACTTC. It is translated as CASSFSTGLNEQYF.

The chain couples TRBV19 to TRBJ2-7; 7 bases match TRBD2. This CDR3 is 14 amino acids long. J lost 2 bases, V lost 4 bases, and 5 bases had no gene match. The germline V gene has CDR1 LNHDA and CDR2 SQIVND (reference sequence). CDR3 amino acids: CASSTAGVTYEQYF. The CDR3 DNA is TGTGCCAGTAGTACCGCGGGGGTAACCTACGAGCAGTACTTC. The variable domain in full, with the rest retrieved from reference TRBV19 and TRBJ2-7, is DGGITQSPKYLFRKEGQNVTLSCEQNLNHDAMYWYRQDPGQGLRLIYYSQIVNDFQKGDIAEGYSVSREKKESFPLTVTSAQKNPTAFYLCASSTAGVTYEQYFGPGTRLTVT.

The rearrangement links TRBV2 to TRBJ2-3, with a possible D match to TRBD2 (5 bases). The CDR3 runs to 15 residues. Germline lookup yields CDR1 SNHLY and CDR2 FYNNEI. The V and J ends lost 7 bases and 1 base respectively, with 15 bases between them. The CDR3 region is CASKTRADRTDTQYF. The CDR3 DNA reads TGTGCCAGCAAGACTCGAGCGGATCGCACAGATACGCAGTATTTT.

The chain couples TRBV28 to TRBJ2-3; D not certain. V lost 3 bases to trimming and J lost 1 base, with 8 bases between them. The germline V gene encodes CDR1 MDHEN and CDR2 SYDVKM. This CDR3 is built from 14 residues. As DNA, the CDR3 is TGTGCCAGCAGTTTGCGGCAGCGCACAGATACGCAGTATTTT. Translation gives CASSLRQRTDTQYF.

The J gene is TRBJ2-5, the V gene TRBV27, with 7 bases aligning to TRBD2. Judging by the DNA end, TRBJ2-7 fits better; the J call may be wrong. This CDR3 has 14 amino acids. Germline V gene sequence: CDR1 MNHEY, CDR2 SMNVEV (reference sequence). CDR3 coding DNA: TGTGCCAGCAGTTTAGGGAGGGGCGGGTACGAGCAGTACTTC. Protein product: CASSLGRGGYEQYF.

The chain links TRBV27 to TRBJ2-7; TRBD1 aligns across 7 bases. With 6 bases clipped from V and 1 base from J, the junction kept 3 bases outside the gene matches. Germline CDR1 reads MNHEY; CDR2 reads SMNVEV (reference sequence). This CDR3 is 13 amino acids long. The CDR3 protein is CASSSDRSYEQYF. In nucleotides, the CDR3 is TGTGCCAGCAGCTCGGACAGGTCCTACGAGCAGTACTTC.

CDR3 coding DNA: TGCGCCAGCAGCCTTGGACCAGCGGGAAACGGACCTAGCTTCTACGAGCAGTACTTC. Translating it yields CASSLGPAGNGPSFYEQYF. The V and J genes are TRBV5-1 and TRBJ2-7; TRBD2 agrees at 7 bases. V dropped 4 bases and J dropped 3; count of bases not matched to a gene: 22. The CDR3 runs 19 residues. Germline lookup yields CDR1 SGHRS and CDR2 YFSETQ.

This clone was counted between two and nine times. The chain joins TRBV4-3 to TRBJ1-1, with unresolved D. The CDR3 totals 11 residues. Trimming took off 4 bases at V and 5 bases at J, with 5 bases between the two ends. From germline, CDR1 is LGHNA and CDR2 YSLEER. The CDR3 DNA reads as TGCGCCAGCAGCCTCGGGACTGAAGCTTTCTTT. Translated, it gives CASSLGTEAFF.

The CDR3 DNA reads TGTGCCAGCAGTCTTACCCACTCCTTCGGGGAGCTGTTTTTT. This translates into CASSLTHSFGELFF. The chain employs TRBV2 and TRBJ2-2, with D hard to call. Germline loops: CDR1 SNHLY, CDR2 FYNNEI. Trimming took 5 bases from V and 7 from J, leaving 14 bases between them. This CDR3 has 14 amino acids.

The chain couples TRBV19 to TRBJ1-4, with 7 nucleotides matching TRBD1. The CDR3 loop spans 15 amino acids. The V and J ends lost 3 bases and 8 bases, in that order; junction bases with no gene match: 9. The V gene's germline CDR1 is LNHDA and CDR2 SQIVND (reference sequence). CDR3: CASSIMGQSGEKLFF. The DNA of the CDR3 is TGTGCCAGTAGTATTATGGGACAGTCGGGAGAAAAACTGTTTTTT. Complete variable domain (other parts from reference TRBV19 and TRBJ1-4): DGGITQSPKYLFRKEGQNVTLSCEQNLNHDAMYWYRQDPGQGLRLIYYSQIVNDFQKGDIAEGYSVSREKKESFPLTVTSAQKNPTAFYLCASSIMGQSGEKLFFGSGTQLSVL.

This clone appeared a single time. This rearrangement joins TRBV27 to TRBJ2-3; a weak D match, TRBD1 (5 bases). There are 13 residues in the CDR3. V lost 6 bases and J lost 3, with 10 bases in between. Per germline, CDR1 MNHEY and CDR2 SMNVEV (reference sequence). The CDR3 DNA reads TGTGCCAGCAGGTACAGGATGACAGATACGCAGTATTTT. This sequence encodes CASRYRMTDTQYF.

The rearrangement links TRBV27 to TRBJ1-1; 7 bases agree with TRBD1. Germline V gene data show CDR1 as MNHEY and CDR2 as SMNVEV (reference sequence). The CDR3 has 16 amino acids. Trimming cost V 3 bases and J 3 bases; bases outside gene matches: 10. The DNA for the CDR3 is TGTGCCAGCAGTTTCCTCGGTACAGGGGCTGACACTGAAGCTTTCTTT. Amino acid sequence: CASSFLGTGADTEAFF.

The chain employs TRBV6-6 and TRBJ2-2, with TRBD1 matching 7 bases. V dropped 7 bases and J dropped 4; count of bases not matched to a gene: 6. The CDR3 is 14 residues long. CDR1 is MNHNY and CDR2 is SVGAGI in the germline V gene (reference sequence). CDR3 bases: TGTGCCAGCAAAATCACAGGGGTCACCGGGGAGCTGTTTTTT. Its translation is CASKITGVTGELFF.

The chain employs TRBV2 and TRBJ1-2; D remains ambiguous. CDR1 and CDR2 (germline): SNHLY, FYNNEI. The V end was cut by 1 base, the J end by 5 bases, with 8 bases between. This CDR3 comprises 13 residues. The CDR3 DNA reads as TGTGCCAGCAGTGAAGGAACAGTTTATGGCTACACCTTC. Translating it yields CASSEGTVYGYTF. The variable domain in full, completed from reference TRBV2 and TRBJ1-2, reads EPEVTQTPSHQVTQMGQEVILRCVPISNHLYFYWYRQILGQKVEFLVSFYNNEISEKSEIFDDQFSVERPDGSNFTLKIRSTKLEDSAMYFCASSEGTVYGYTFGSGTRLTVV.

V gene TRBV28 combines with J gene TRBJ2-7; D is possibly TRBD2 (5 bases). The germline V gene encodes CDR1 MDHEN and CDR2 SYDVKM. The CDR3 length is 16 residues. Trimming left V 1 base short and J 0 bases short, with 13 bases between. The CDR3 sequence is CASSLSGVRGSYEQYF. CDR3 bases: TGTGCCAGCAGTTTATCCGGGGTACGGGGCTCCTACGAGCAGTACTTC.

This chain links TRBV10-3 with TRBJ1-2; possibly TRBD1 for D (5 bases). Per germline, CDR1 ENHRY and CDR2 SYGVKD. CDR3 length: 14 residues. Trimming stripped 4 bases from V and 8 bases from J, with 17 bases between. DNA for the CDR3: TGTGCCATCAGTGTTGGGGGAGGCGTCGGAGGCTACACCTTC. Translated, it gives CAISVGGGVGGYTF.

This clone was seen only once. This chain uses TRBV10-1 with TRBJ2-1, with 12 bases lining up with TRBD2. Per the germline V gene, CDR1 is WNHNN and CDR2 is SYGVQD (reference sequence). The CDR3 has 20 residues. V lost 5 bases and J lost 4; bases outside the gene matches: 18. The CDR3 DNA reads TGCGCCAGCAGTACCACTCTGGGACAGGGGACTAGCGGGCAATACAATGAGCAGTTCTTC. Translated, it gives CASSTTLGQGTSGQYNEQFF.

The V call is TRBV4-1, the J call TRBJ2-2; possibly TRBD1 for D (5 bases). Germline-derived CDR1 and CDR2 are MGHRA and YSYEKL. The V gene lost 6 bases and the J gene lost 3 bases, with 11 bases spanning the gap. CDR3 length: 14 residues. Here the CDR3 DNA reads TGCGCCAGCAGATCCAGGGATTACACCGGGGAGCTGTTTTTT. Protein product: CASRSRDYTGELFF.

This clone turned up a few times. This same CDR3 is encoded by further DNA sequences in the sample. This chain uses TRBV29-1 with TRBJ1-5, with D unresolved. Germline V gene lookup returns CDR1 SQVTM and CDR2 ANQGSEA. V lost 4 bases, J lost 3 bases, and 10 bases lay in between. This CDR3 spans 13 amino acids. In DNA, the CDR3 is TGCAGCGTTGTAAACGGAGTCAATCAGCCCCAGCATTTT. The encoded protein is CSVVNGVNQPQHF.

Turning to this clone: Other nucleotide sequences in the sample specify the same CDR3. The chain joins TRBV7-9 to TRBJ2-7; D is perhaps TRBD1 (5 bases). V dropped 5 bases and J dropped 4 bases, with 12 bases sitting between them. Per the germline V gene, CDR1 is SEHNR and CDR2 is FQNEAQ (reference sequence). CDR3 length: 13 residues. The CDR3 DNA follows: TGTGCCAGCAGCCACAGGACGAATTACGAGCAGTACTTC. This encodes CASSHRTNYEQYF. The complete variable domain, with remaining parts taken from reference TRBV7-9 and TRBJ2-7, reads DTGVSQNPRHKITKRGQNVTFRCDPISEHNRLYWYRQTLGQGPEFLTYFQNEAQLEKSRLLSDRFSAERPKGSFSTLEIQRTEQGDSAMYLCASSHRTNYEQYFGPGTRLTVT.

A single count supports this clone. The genes are TRBV27 and TRBJ2-1, with 11 bases fitting TRBD2. The CDR3 is 14 residues long. Trimming took 6 bases from V and 5 from J; bases not matched to a gene: 3. Germline values: CDR1 MNHEY, CDR2 SMNVEV (reference sequence). The CDR3 DNA reads as TGTGCCAGCAGGCTAGCGGGAGGAAACAATGAGCAGTTCTTC. Its translation: CASRLAGGNNEQFF.

The V and J genes are TRBV7-2 and TRBJ2-3, with 12 bases fitting TRBD2. This CDR3 is 15 amino acids long. The germline CDR1 and CDR2 sequences are SGHTA and FQGNSA. V trimming: 3 bases; J trimming: 8 bases; junction bases outside the gene matches: 6. CDR3 coding DNA: TGTGCCAGCAGCTTGTGGACTAGCGGGATTGGTACGCAGTATTTT. This gives the protein CASSLWTSGIGTQYF. The whole variable domain, filled in from reference TRBV7-2 and TRBJ2-3, reads GAGVSQSPSNKVTEKGKDVELRCDPISGHTALYWYRQSLGQGLEFLIYFQGNSAPDKSGLPSDRFSAERTGGSVSTLTIQRTQQEDSAVYLCASSLWTSGIGTQYFGPGTRLTVL.

This clone was detected once. The V call is TRBV4-2, the J call TRBJ2-2, with D possibly TRBD2 on 5 matching bases. CDR3 size: 19 residues. The germline V gene encodes CDR1 LGHNA and CDR2 YNFKEQ. V lost 0 bases and J 0 bases, leaving 17 bases between the germline ends. Here the CDR3 DNA reads TGTGCCAGCAGCCAAGATTGGCGGGCGATTGCGTCGAACACCGGGGAGCTGTTTTTT. Its translation is CASSQDWRAIASNTGELFF.